Listed here are 2 T cell receptor beta chains from one sample, sequenced in a study of blood T cell repertoires in COVID-19 (dated by TCRdb to 2018 to 2021). Library prep was done by the immunoSEQ multiplex PCR assay. TCRdb holds this immuneACCESS table with in-frame rearrangements only. Some clones are missing; in checked studies, unresolved V genes explain under half, and the rest has no known cause. The sample has approximately 250,000 clones on record, around 89% of them singletons. Approximately 3.7% of the sample is held by the ten biggest clonotypes. The specimen sequenced was PBMCs or T cells enriched from blood (not recorded which). The receptors stem from a woman in her 30s who had recovered from COVID-19.

The CDR3 loop is CATSGRDINQPQHF. In DNA form, the CDR3 reads TGTGCCACCAGTGGTCGGGACATCAATCAGCCCCAGCATTTT. The chain carries TRBV24-1 and TRBJ1-5, with a tentative D call TRBD1 (6 bases). The length of the CDR3 is 14 residues. Germline CDR1 and CDR2: KGHDR and SFDVKD. The germline V and J ends were trimmed by 5 bases and 3 bases, with 10 bases remaining between them.

V is TRBV11-2 and J is TRBJ2-1; D is possibly TRBD2 (6 bases). Germline assignment: CDR1 SGHAT and CDR2 FQNNGV. Trimming shortened V by 1 base and J by 5 bases, and 12 bases separated the two germline ends. This CDR3 is built from 15 residues. This CDR3 reads CASSLVASVNNEQFF. The DNA of the CDR3 is TGTGCCAGCAGCTTAGTGGCTAGCGTCAACAATGAGCAGTTCTTC.